The text below deals with one TCR beta chain. Its antigen is undetermined. The data derive from a study of vaccination and CD4 T cells after COVID-19. Treatment of the sample: approximately 10-day PBMC culture with coronavirus spike peptide pools or control peptides (ViraFEST assay). Sequence data for DNA of cultured CD4+ T cells were generated by the Oncomine TCR Beta short-read assay. TCRdb re-derived calls from the PCR reads in MiXCR, one entry per CDR3 protein. The sample records over 5,000 distinct CDR3 sequences, 45% being singletons. The sequence derives from a human donor who had recovered from COVID-19. The sequenced sample was CD4+ T cells from blood, cultured in vitro.

The CDR3 sequence: CAWSRDIPQETQYF. The CDR3 region has the DNA TGTGCCTGGAGTAGGGACATCCCCCAAGAGACCCAGTACTTC. The rearrangement joins TRBV30 to TRBJ2-5; tentative D call: TRBD1 (6 bases). Germline V gives CDR1 GTSNPN, CDR2 SVGIG (reference sequence). The CDR3 covers 14 residues. V was clipped by 2 bases and J by 1 base, with 11 bases between them.